This passage covers 26 T cell receptor beta chains from one sample sequenced in a study of T-cell reconstitution after alpha-beta-depleted transplantation in children. Study results and limitations: Diversity and T-cell counts at one year after transplant derived mostly from new T cells.

Researchers prepared the TCRbeta library using unique molecular identifiers, the study reports. TCRdb re-called the PCR reads through MiXCR, storing one row per CDR3 protein. The sample gives hundreds of thousands of distinct CDR3 sequences, around 7.3% of which show up once; about 8.2% is in the top ten. These receptors lack a known antigen. The material sequenced was peripheral blood, taken 360 days after TCRalphabeta/CD19-depleted stem cell transplant. The source of these receptors is a female patient aged 2 to 10 who had a stem cell transplant for Fanconi anemia, so the T cells may come from the graft donor.

This clonotype has just a few counts. The chain carries TRBV6-1 and TRBJ2-2; 10 bases match TRBD2. Per the germline V gene, CDR1 is MNHNS and CDR2 is SASEGT. The V gene end was trimmed by 2 bases and the J gene end by 5 bases; junction bases not matched to a gene: 2. CDR3 length: 15 amino acids. CDR3 region: CASSELAGETGELFF. The CDR3 bases are TGTGCCAGCAGTGAACTAGCGGGAGAGACCGGGGAGCTGTTTTTT.

This clonotype was picked up many times. The rearrangement links TRBV6-5 to TRBJ2-7; D is ambiguous. The CDR3 contains 14 residues. Trimming removed 0 bases from V and 5 bases from J, with 11 bases in between. Germline V gives CDR1 MNHEY, CDR2 SVGAGI. The CDR3 region has the DNA TGTGCCAGCAGTTACTCGGGGAATACTCACGAGCAGTACTTC. Encoded protein: CASSYSGNTHEQYF.

This clonotype was seen more than once but under ten times. The V gene is TRBV6-2 or TRBV6-3, the J gene TRBJ2-7, with 10 bases that match TRBD2. V lost 1 base to trimming and J lost 4 bases; unmatched junction nucleotides: 4. The germline gives CDR1 MNHEY, CDR2 SVGEGT. The CDR3 sequence is 15 residues long. The CDR3 bases are TGTGCCAGCAGTTACTTTGGACTAGCGGTTTACGAGCAGTACTTC. Translated, it gives CASSYFGLAVYEQYF.

This clonotype was detected ten times or more. J is TRBJ1-1 and V is TRBV29-1, with D possibly TRBD1 on 5 matching bases. This CDR3 has 20 residues. Germline V gene sequence: CDR1 SQVTM, CDR2 ANQGSEA. Deletions cut 3 bases from V and 2 bases from J, with 31 bases between. CDR3 sequence (DNA): TGCAGCGTTGAGTCTGTGGAGAGAACAAGGGACGGACAACTAAACACTGAAGCTTTCTTT. Translation: CSVESVERTRDGQLNTEAFF.

In this sample, this clonotype turned up many times. J is TRBJ2-5 and V is TRBV7-2; D might be TRBD1 or TRBD2, each matching 5 bases. The CDR3 is 14 amino acids. Trimming removed 5 bases at V and 4 bases at J, with 14 bases between. The germline V gene has CDR1 SGHTA and CDR2 FQGNSA. The CDR3 protein is CASSESQGPETQYF. DNA for the CDR3: TGTGCCAGCAGCGAAAGCCAGGGACCAGAGACCCAGTACTTC.

In this sample, this clonotype turned up a few times. The chain is built from TRBV25-1 and TRBJ1-1; maybe TRBD1 (6 bases). The CDR3 is made up of 13 amino acids. V was clipped by 4 bases and J by 7 bases, with 13 bases between them. CDR1 is MGHDK and CDR2 is SYGVNS in the germline V gene. This CDR3 is CASSAGVFGEAFF. In nucleotides, the CDR3 is TGTGCCAGCAGTGCAGGGGTATTTGGTGAAGCTTTCTTT.

This clonotype was detected many times. CDR3 in DNA: TGCAGTGCTATCGGGGGGCCCACAGATACGCAGTATTTT. Translating gives CSAIGGPTDTQYF. The chain couples TRBV20-1 to TRBJ2-3; tentatively, D is TRBD2 (7 bases). Germline CDR1 reads DFQATT; CDR2 reads SNEGSKA (reference sequence). V was pared by 4 bases and J by 2 bases, with 10 bases between. CDR3 length: 13 residues.

The count of this clonotype is one. The chain recombines TRBV30 with TRBJ2-1; maybe TRBD2 (6 bases). The ends were cut back, 4 bases at V and 6 bases at J, with 10 bases in the middle. This CDR3 contains 12 residues. Germline values: CDR1 GTSNPN, CDR2 SVGIG (reference sequence). The DNA of the CDR3 is TGTGCCTGGATAGGAGGGGCCAATGAGCAGTTCTTC. Translating gives CAWIGGANEQFF.

There are many counts of this clonotype. This sequence joins TRBV27 and TRBJ2-1, with D perhaps TRBD2 (5 bases). Trimming removed 6 bases from V and 0 bases from J, with 15 bases in between. CDR3 size: 16 residues. CDR1 and CDR2 (germline): MNHEY, SMNVEV (reference sequence). CDR3: CASSPLDWSSYNEQFF. For the CDR3, the DNA is TGTGCCAGCAGCCCTCTGGACTGGAGCTCCTACAATGAGCAGTTCTTC.

This clonotype was seen at least ten times. The chain employs TRBV20-1 and TRBJ2-7, with D uncertain. Trimming shortened V by 5 bases and J by 2 bases, and 10 bases separated the two germline ends. The CDR3 is 12 amino acids. Germline values: CDR1 DFQATT, CDR2 SNEGSKA (reference sequence). CDR3 sequence reads: CSAPRNPYEQYF. The CDR3 DNA is TGCAGTGCTCCCAGAAATCCCTACGAGCAGTACTTC.

The chain has TRBV12-3 or TRBV12-4 and TRBJ1-1; TRBD1 matches at 10 bases. V dropped 3 bases and J dropped 1; count of bases not matched to a gene: 2. CDR3 length: 15 residues. CDR3 in DNA: TGTGCCAGCAGTTTGACAGGGGGCTGGAACACTGAAGCTTTCTTT. Amino acids: CASSLTGGWNTEAFF.

This clonotype was recorded at least ten times. V is TRBV5-1 and J is TRBJ2-7; possible D gene TRBD1, 6 bases. Germline-derived CDR1 and CDR2 are SGHRS and YFSETQ. The CDR3 covers 15 residues. The V end was cut by 2 bases, the J end by 4 bases, with 16 bases between. CDR3 DNA sequence: TGCGCCAGCAGCTTTATACAGGGAAATGGATACGAGCAGTACTTC. It encodes CASSFIQGNGYEQYF.

This clonotype turned up a few times. V is TRBV6-6 and J is TRBJ2-1, with D hard to call. This CDR3 region has 13 residues. CDR1 is MNHNY, CDR2 SVGAGI, per germline (reference sequence). V was trimmed by 2 bases and J by 9 bases, leaving 11 bases between them. The CDR3 DNA reads as TGTGCCAGCAGTTACGGAAAGTGGGGTGAGCAGTTCTTC. This encodes CASSYGKWGEQFF.

This clonotype has at least ten counts. The chain recombines TRBV4-2 with TRBJ2-1, with D possibly being TRBD1 (5 bases). CDR3 size: 14 residues. Trimming removed 0 bases from V and 7 bases from J, with 10 bases in between. The germline V gene has CDR1 LGHNA and CDR2 YNFKEQ. This CDR3 is CASSQDRGSNEQFF. DNA of the CDR3: TGTGCCAGCAGCCAAGATAGGGGCTCGAATGAGCAGTTCTTC.

This clonotype was found a few times. V usage is TRBV7-9 and J usage is TRBJ1-4, with 8 nucleotides matching TRBD1. V trimming: 10 bases; J trimming: 6 bases; junction bases outside the gene matches: 7. CDR1 is SEHNR, CDR2 FQNEAQ, per germline (reference sequence). The CDR3 is 13 residues long. CDR3 residues: CATDRGWDEKLFF. The CDR3 DNA follows: TGTGCCACAGACAGGGGCTGGGATGAAAAACTGTTTTTT.

The chain is built from TRBV7-9 and TRBJ2-1; maybe TRBD1 (6 bases). This CDR3 region has 17 residues. V lost 8 bases and J lost 1, with 21 bases in between. Per germline, CDR1 SEHNR and CDR2 FQNEAQ (reference sequence). The CDR3 loop is CASGSTGEPYSYNEQFF. The CDR3, as DNA: TGTGCCAGCGGCTCGACAGGCGAACCGTATTCCTACAATGAGCAGTTCTTC.

V gene TRBV5-1 combines with J gene TRBJ2-5; no firm D call. Germline V gene sequence: CDR1 SGHRS, CDR2 YFSETQ. There are 18 residues in the CDR3. V was clipped by 0 bases and J by 1 base, with 19 bases between them. CDR3 nucleotides: TGCGCCAGCAGCTTGGGGACGTGGAACTGGCTCCCCCAAGAGACCCAGTACTTC. Residues: CASSLGTWNWLPQETQYF.

This clonotype was seen a handful of times. V is TRBV9 and J is TRBJ2-6; D is possibly TRBD1 (6 bases). The length of the CDR3 is 15 residues. V lost 2 bases, J lost 2 bases, and 8 bases lay in between. The germline CDR1 and CDR2 sequences are SGDLS and YYNGEE. The CDR3 sequence is CASSVRGTGANVLTF. CDR3 DNA sequence: TGTGCCAGCAGCGTCAGGGGTACTGGGGCCAACGTCCTGACTTTC.

This clonotype appeared many times. The CDR3 DNA is TGTGCCAGCAGCTTCTGGAGCCATGAGCAGTTCTTC. Translation: CASSFWSHEQFF. The V and J genes are TRBV5-6 and TRBJ2-1; D gene uncertain. The germline V gene has CDR1 SGHDT and CDR2 YYEEEE. Trimming removed 2 bases from V and 8 bases from J, with 8 bases in between. CDR3 size: 12 residues.

The rearrangement joins TRBV5-4 to TRBJ2-1, with a possible D match to TRBD1 (7 bases). This CDR3 is 14 amino acids long. The V end was cut by 4 bases, the J end by 10 bases, with 18 bases between. CDR1 is SGHNT and CDR2 is YYREEE in the germline V gene (reference sequence). In DNA, the CDR3 is TGTGCCAGCAGCCCCCAGGGGGGTCGGGGCGAGCAGTTCTTC. Protein product: CASSPQGGRGEQFF. The complete variable domain, with remaining parts taken from reference TRBV5-4 and TRBJ2-1, reads ETGVTQSPTHLIKTRGQQVTLRCSSQSGHNTVSWYQQALGQGPQFIFQYYREEENGRGNFPPRFSGLQFPNYSSELNVNALELDDSALYLCASSPQGGRGEQFFGPGTRLTVL.

The table lists this clonotype with a few counts. The rearrangement links TRBV6-1 to TRBJ1-1; D possibly corresponds to TRBD1 (6 bases). Germline lookup yields CDR1 MNHNS and CDR2 SASEGT. V dropped 5 bases and J dropped 1 base, with 17 bases sitting between them. The CDR3 runs to 16 residues. CDR3 region: CASSRPQGSSNTEAFF. CDR3 nucleotides: TGTGCCAGCAGTAGGCCTCAGGGGTCATCGAACACTGAAGCTTTCTTT.

This chain uses TRBV7-6 with TRBJ1-4; the D gene is possibly TRBD1 (5 bases). Germline-derived CDR1 and CDR2 are SGHVS and FNYEAQ. This CDR3 is built from 14 residues. The V and J ends lost 1 base and 7 bases respectively, with 10 bases between them. In nucleotides, the CDR3 is TGTGCCAGCAGCTTAGGCAGGGTTGGTGAAAAACTGTTTTTT. It is translated as CASSLGRVGEKLFF.

In this sample, this clonotype turned up a few times. This chain links TRBV28 with TRBJ2-1; D is perhaps TRBD1 (5 bases). Trimming stripped 2 bases from V and 7 bases from J, with 18 bases between. Germline V gene sequence: CDR1 MDHEN, CDR2 SYDVKM. The CDR3 is made up of 16 amino acids. The CDR3 region has the DNA TGTGCCAGCAGTTTAAGGGGTCCATTGGATCGAAATGAGCAGTTCTTC. Translated: CASSLRGPLDRNEQFF.

This clonotype was counted ten times or more. The V and J genes are TRBV7-6 and TRBJ2-3; the match to TRBD2 covers 8 bases. The V gene end was trimmed by 8 bases and the J gene end by 4 bases; junction bases not matched to a gene: 8. Germline V lookup: CDR1 SGHVS, CDR2 FNYEAQ. This CDR3 has 14 amino acids. The CDR3 nucleotides read TGTGCCAGCGGAGCGGGAGTTCACTCAGATACGCAGTATTTT. This sequence encodes CASGAGVHSDTQYF.

The chain uses TRBV6-1 and TRBJ2-7; TRBD2 agrees at 7 bases. The CDR3 totals 15 residues. Germline lookup yields CDR1 MNHNS and CDR2 SASEGT. V dropped 6 bases and J dropped 2; count of bases not matched to a gene: 10. CDR3 nucleotides: TGTGCCAGCAGCCCCCTGGGAGGGCTAGCCTACGAGCAGTACGTC. Its protein is CASSPLGGLAYEQYV.

V usage is TRBV7-3 and J usage is TRBJ2-1, with D possibly TRBD2 on 6 matching bases. The CDR3 totals 17 residues. Trimming shortened V by 0 bases and J by 1 base, and 13 bases separated the two germline ends. Per the germline V gene, CDR1 is SGHTA and CDR2 is FQGTGA. CDR3 sequence reads: CASSLTRIGGSYNEQFF. The CDR3, as DNA: TGTGCCAGCAGCTTAACGAGAATAGGAGGGTCCTACAATGAGCAGTTCTTC.